The 26 T cell receptor beta chains presented below share a single source sample, sequenced in a study of blood T cell repertoires in COVID-19. Profiling relied on immunoSEQ multiplex PCR, and the TCRdb table lists in-frame clones only, not all of them. The table has 190,000 or so clones, 94% seen once; the top ten hold roughly 0.7%. Specimen: peripheral blood. These receptors were taken from a man younger than 45 with COVID-19, enrolled during active disease.

This clone was recorded once. The chain has TRBV10-3 and TRBJ1-5; D perhaps matches TRBD1 (6 bases). CDR1 is ENHRY and CDR2 is SYGVKD in the germline V gene. With 8 bases removed from V and 8 bases from J, the gap between germline ends came to 13 bases. The CDR3 totals 12 residues. CDR3 residues: CAIGAGEKPQHF. Written as DNA, the CDR3 is TGTGCCATCGGAGCAGGGGAAAAGCCCCAGCATTTT.

The rearrangement uses TRBV7-3 and TRBJ2-3; D is possibly TRBD2 (6 bases). Germline V gives CDR1 SGHTA, CDR2 FQGTGA. The CDR3 contains 16 residues. V was trimmed by 5 bases and J by 0 bases, leaving 15 bases between them. CDR3 DNA: TGTGCCAGCAGCGGATCACTAGCCCCAAGCACAGATACGCAGTATTTT. This codes for CASSGSLAPSTDTQYF.

The gene calls are TRBV9 and TRBJ2-2, with D possibly TRBD2 on 6 matching bases. The CDR3 consists of 14 residues. V lost 7 bases and J lost 3, with 13 bases in between. Per germline, CDR1 SGDLS and CDR2 YYNGEE. DNA of the CDR3: TGTGCCAGCTCCTTCGGGGGATACACCGGGGAGCTGTTTTTT. It translates to CASSFGGYTGELFF.

V gene TRBV9 combines with J gene TRBJ1-3; 9 bases map to TRBD1. Germline V gives CDR1 SGDLS, CDR2 YYNGEE. This CDR3 is built from 17 residues. V shed 4 bases and J 8 bases; nucleotides not matched to a gene: 16. The CDR3 loop reads CASSSPTGGRGGDTIYF. CDR3 coding DNA: TGTGCCAGCAGCTCCCCCACAGGGGGCAGGGGTGGGGACACCATATATTTT. The full variable domain, completed using reference TRBV9 and TRBJ1-3, is DSGVTQTPKHLITATGQRVTLRCSPRSGDLSVYWYQQSLDQGLQFLIQYYNGEERAKGNILERFSAQQFPDLHSELNLSSLELGDSALYFCASSSPTGGRGGDTIYFGEGSWLTVV.

V and J are TRBV28 and TRBJ1-4; D not certain. CDR3 length: 12 residues. The V and J ends lost 8 bases and 8 bases respectively, with 12 bases between them. Looked up from germline, CDR1 is MDHEN and CDR2 is SYDVKM. The CDR3 DNA is TGTGCCAGCTCTGTCAGTAAGGAAAAACTGTTTTTT. Translation: CASSVSKEKLFF.

This clone was seen just once. The V and J genes are TRBV5-1 and TRBJ2-7; 10 positions match TRBD1. The CDR3 length is 14 residues. The trim removed 4 bases at V and 3 bases at J, leaving 4 bases unmatched. Germline loops: CDR1 SGHRS, CDR2 YFSETQ. The CDR3 DNA reads as TGCGCCAGCAGCCCGACAGGGGGCGTCTACGAGCAGTACTTC. It is translated as CASSPTGGVYEQYF.

The rearrangement uses TRBV15 and TRBJ1-3; D unclear. The CDR3 is 16 amino acids. The V and J ends lost 2 bases and 0 bases respectively, with 11 bases between them. CDR1 and CDR2 from the germline V gene are LNHNV and YYDKDF (reference sequence). CDR3 in amino acids: CATSRIDSSSGNTIYF. In nucleotides, the CDR3 is TGTGCCACCAGCAGAATTGACTCGAGCTCTGGAAACACCATATATTTT.

The chain employs TRBV7-7 and TRBJ2-5; 11 bases agree with TRBD2. The V segment lost 2 bases and the J segment 5 bases; nucleotides outside the gene matches: 7. The CDR3 has 16 residues. Germline V gives CDR1 SSHAT, CDR2 FNYEAQ (reference sequence). CDR3 residues: CASSLYASGGTETQYF. CDR3 in DNA: TGTGCCAGCAGCTTATATGCTAGCGGGGGGACGGAGACCCAGTACTTC.

The V and J genes are TRBV27 and TRBJ2-7, with no clear D. The ends were cut back, 4 bases at V and 3 bases at J, with 10 bases in the middle. This CDR3 contains 13 residues. Germline loops: CDR1 MNHEY, CDR2 SMNVEV (reference sequence). The CDR3: CASSSKQLYEQYF. CDR3 nucleotide sequence: TGTGCCAGCAGTTCAAAACAGCTCTACGAGCAGTACTTC.

The J gene is TRBJ1-3, the V gene TRBV19; a possible D gene is TRBD1 (6 bases). The CDR3 is made up of 15 amino acids. V was trimmed by 7 bases and J by 0 bases, leaving 13 bases between them. The germline CDR1 and CDR2 sequences are LNHDA and SQIVND (reference sequence). CDR3 bases: TGTGCCAGTACTACGGGACACGGCTCTGGAAACACCATATATTTT. This codes for CASTTGHGSGNTIYF.

The chain uses TRBV11-1 and TRBJ2-3; the D gene is possibly TRBD2 (7 bases). The CDR3 has 15 residues. The germline V gene encodes CDR1 SGHAT and CDR2 FQDESV (reference sequence). The V end was cut by 2 bases, the J end by 5 bases, with 14 bases between. CDR3 nucleotides: TGTGCCAGCAGCTTACCCGGGGGGCAAGGAGATACGCAGTATTTT. This translates into CASSLPGGQGDTQYF.

Worth noting for this clone: Additional DNA sequences in this sample encode the identical CDR3. The V call is TRBV5-1, the J call TRBJ1-6; a possible D gene is TRBD1 (6 bases). The CDR3 covers 14 residues. V gave up 4 bases and J gave up 7 bases, with 12 bases separating them. The germline V gene has CDR1 SGHRS and CDR2 YFSETQ. The CDR3, as DNA: TGCGCCAGCAGCCCAGGACAGCCCAATTCACCCCTCCACTTT. It encodes CASSPGQPNSPLHF.

This rearrangement joins TRBV19 to TRBJ1-5; 8 bases fit TRBD1. The germline CDR1 and CDR2 sequences are LNHDA and SQIVND (reference sequence). V was pared by 3 bases and J by 6 bases, with 4 bases of the junction left unmatched. This CDR3 region has 14 residues. This CDR3 reads CASSIPTGVQPQHF. CDR3 nucleotide sequence: TGTGCCAGTAGTATCCCGACAGGGGTTCAGCCCCAGCATTTT. Complete variable domain (other parts from reference TRBV19 and TRBJ1-5): DGGITQSPKYLFRKEGQNVTLSCEQNLNHDAMYWYRQDPGQGLRLIYYSQIVNDFQKGDIAEGYSVSREKKESFPLTVTSAQKNPTAFYLCASSIPTGVQPQHFGDGTRLSIL.

This chain joins TRBV29-1 and TRBJ1-2; D perhaps matches TRBD1 (5 bases). Trimming pared 0 bases from V and 2 bases from J, leaving 13 bases between. Germline V lookup: CDR1 SQVTM, CDR2 ANQGSEA. The length of the CDR3 is 15 residues. In DNA form, the CDR3 reads TGCAGCGTTGAAGATCGACACAGGACAAACTATGGCTACACCTTC. Its protein is CSVEDRHRTNYGYTF.

The J gene is TRBJ2-3, the V gene TRBV7-6; 11 nucleotides agree with TRBD2. The germline V gene has CDR1 SGHVS and CDR2 FNYEAQ. CDR3 size: 15 residues. V lost 10 bases to trimming and J lost 4 bases; unmatched junction nucleotides: 10. The CDR3 DNA reads TGTGCCACAAAAAGAATAGCGGGGGGGGCAGATACGCAGTATTTT. Encoded protein: CATKRIAGGADTQYF.

V gene TRBV28 combines with J gene TRBJ1-2; 8 nucleotides match TRBD1. The CDR3 has 15 residues. Germline lookup yields CDR1 MDHEN and CDR2 SYDVKM. The J segment lost 0 bases and the V segment lost 6 bases, leaving 6 bases of the junction unmatched. As DNA, the CDR3 is TGTGCCAGCAGCACCGGGACAGGAACTAACTATGGCTACACCTTC. This translates into CASSTGTGTNYGYTF.

The rearrangement uses TRBV19 and TRBJ1-2; tentatively, D is TRBD1 (5 bases). The V and J ends lost 0 bases and 6 bases respectively, with 17 bases between them. CDR1 is LNHDA, CDR2 SQIVND, per germline (reference sequence). The CDR3 is 16 amino acids. The CDR3 DNA follows: TGTGCCAGTAGTATAGATCTATCCGGGGGTGCGCATGGCTACACCTTC. This translates into CASSIDLSGGAHGYTF. Together with reference TRBV19 and TRBJ1-2, the CDR3 gives the full variable domain: DGGITQSPKYLFRKEGQNVTLSCEQNLNHDAMYWYRQDPGQGLRLIYYSQIVNDFQKGDIAEGYSVSREKKESFPLTVTSAQKNPTAFYLCASSIDLSGGAHGYTFGSGTRLTVV.

V and J are TRBV30 and TRBJ1-2; D might be TRBD1 (6 bases). The CDR3 is 13 residues long. Trimming removed 6 bases at V and 5 bases at J, with 16 bases between. Germline assignment: CDR1 GTSNPN and CDR2 SVGIG (reference sequence). The DNA for the CDR3 is TGTGCCTGCCCTCATAATCAGGGGTATGGCTACACCTTC. Translation gives CACPHNQGYGYTF. The entire variable domain, with the rest obtained from reference TRBV30 and TRBJ1-2, is as follows: SQTIHQWPATLVQPVGSPLSLECTVEGTSNPNLYWYRQAAGRGLQLLFYSVGIGQISSEVPQNLSASRPQDRQFILSSKKLLLSDSGFYLCACPHNQGYGYTFGSGTRLTVV.

The V gene is TRBV3-1 (or the pseudogene TRBV3-2), the J gene TRBJ2-1; 11 bases map to TRBD2. The CDR3 consists of 18 residues. Germline CDR1 is LGHDT and CDR2 is YNNKEL (reference sequence). V shed 0 bases, J shed 4 bases, and the junction held 8 bases outside the gene matches. The CDR3 DNA reads as TGTGCCAGCAGCCAAGAAAGAGTAAGGACTAGCGGGTACAATGAGCAGTTCTTC. Its translation: CASSQERVRTSGYNEQFF.

The chain has TRBV9 and TRBJ1-2; D possibly corresponds to TRBD1 (6 bases). Germline V gives CDR1 SGDLS, CDR2 YYNGEE. The CDR3 spans 13 residues. With 4 bases removed from V and 1 base from J, the gap between germline ends came to 8 bases. The chain's CDR3 is CASSPQGNYGYTF. CDR3 nucleotides: TGTGCCAGCAGCCCACAGGGTAACTATGGCTACACCTTC.

This clone was picked up one time. The same CDR3 also results from other DNA sequences found in this sample. The chain couples TRBV18 to TRBJ2-1, with 7 bases identical to TRBD1. CDR1 and CDR2 (germline): KGHSH, LQKENI. This CDR3 region has 15 residues. V was clipped by 4 bases and J by 0 bases; unmatched bases: 3. CDR3 bases: TGTGCCAGCTCACTGGACAGGAGCTCCTACAATGAGCAGTTCTTC. Amino acid sequence: CASSLDRSSYNEQFF.

The chain couples TRBV7-9 to TRBJ1-1; possible D gene TRBD1, 5 bases. V lost 5 bases and J lost 3, with 16 bases in between. CDR1 and CDR2 from the germline V gene are SEHNR and FQNEAQ (reference sequence). The CDR3 length is 15 residues. CDR3 DNA: TGTGCCAGCAGCATCGGTTGGGGGGAGGACACTGAAGCTTTCTTT. Its translation: CASSIGWGEDTEAFF.

This sequence joins TRBV7-6 and TRBJ2-7, with 11 bases fitting TRBD1. The CDR3 extends over 15 amino acids. The V gene's germline CDR1 is SGHVS and CDR2 FNYEAQ. Trimming took 5 bases from V and 5 from J; bases not matched to a gene: 8. This chain's CDR3 is CASSHGQGAGNEQYF. Written as DNA, the CDR3 is TGTGCCAGCAGCCACGGACAGGGGGCTGGTAACGAGCAGTACTTC.

The genes are TRBV5-1 and TRBJ2-5, with 8 bases aligning to TRBD2. Unmatched junction bases numbered 4, after V lost 0 bases and J lost 0 bases. The CDR3 length is 16 residues. Per the germline V gene, CDR1 is SGHRS and CDR2 is YFSETQ. The CDR3 DNA is TGCGCCAGCAGCTTGGCCGCGACTAGCGACCAAGAGACCCAGTACTTC. Translated, it gives CASSLAATSDQETQYF.

This clone has only a few counts. This rearrangement joins TRBV4-1 to TRBJ1-1, with 8 bases matching TRBD1. Germline CDR1 MGHRA, CDR2 YSYEKL. V was pared by 2 bases and J by 6 bases, with 8 bases of the junction left unmatched. The CDR3 is 15 amino acids. The CDR3 DNA reads as TGCGCCAGCAGCCAACAGACAGGGGTCCTCTCTGAAGCTTTCTTT. It encodes CASSQQTGVLSEAFF.

V is TRBV19 and J is TRBJ1-2; a weak D match, TRBD1 (5 bases). CDR1 is LNHDA, CDR2 SQIVND, per germline (reference sequence). Deletions cut 3 bases from V and 4 bases from J, with 15 bases between. CDR3 length: 15 amino acids. CDR3 DNA: TGTGCCAGTAGTATTTTGGGACTGGGACGCTATGGCTACACCTTC. This sequence encodes CASSILGLGRYGYTF.